This is a list of T cell receptor beta chains from one sample in a study of Graves' ophthalmopathy and Graves' hyperthyroidism. TCRdb re-derived calls from the multiplex PCR reads in MiXCR, one entry per CDR3 protein. The data show 400,000 or so distinct CDR3 sequences, with about 16% seen just once and roughly 7% held by the top ten. The sequenced sample was peripheral blood. Receptor source: a woman aged 18-29 years with stable Graves' hyperthyroidism. Both conserved end residues are part of each CDR3. A D gene is named only where the DNA matches it firmly. Size is stated for part of the rows, as once, few or many counts, or as a class when the clone is expanded.

j_call | clone_size | v_call | d_call | cdr3_nt | cdr3_aa
TRBJ2-6 | . | TRBV29-1 | TRBD1 | TGCAGCGTCAGAGAGACAGGGGGCGCTGGGGCCAACGTCCTGACTTTC | CSVRETGGAGANVLTF
TRBJ2-7 | many | TRBV12-3/TRBV12-4 | TRBD1 | TGTGCCAGCAGCCTAACACGACAGGGGGCGAGTGAGCAGTACTTC | CASSLTRQGASEQYF
TRBJ1-2 | many | TRBV13 | . | TGTGCCAGCACCTTTAGGGGCCCGGGGGTTGTTCAAAACCCCATTAACTATGGCTACACCTTC | CASTFRGPGVVQNPINYGYTF
TRBJ2-7 | many | TRBV11-2 | . | TGTGCCAGCAGCTTAAGGGGCGGAGACACCCTTAGGCACGAGCAGTACTTC | CASSLRGGDTLRHEQYF
TRBJ2-7 | many | TRBV10-3 | . | TGTGCCATCAGTGGCATAAGCCTCTCCTACGAGCAGTACTTC | CAISGISLSYEQYF
TRBJ1-5 | many | TRBV12-5 | . | TGTGCTAGTGGTTTGGCCCCGGGCAATCAGCCCCAGCATTTT | CASGLAPGNQPQHF
TRBJ2-2 | many | TRBV18 | . | TGTGCCAGCTCACCCTCGGCGCTAGCGAACACCGGGGAGCTGTTTTTT | CASSPSALANTGELFF
TRBJ1-2 | many | TRBV12-3/TRBV12-4 | TRBD1 | TGTGCCAGCAGTTTTACAGGGGCGGATGGCTACACCTTC | CASSFTGADGYTF
TRBJ1-1 | few | TRBV11-2 | . | TGTGCCAGCAGCTTAGTATGGGGGGGCACTGAAGCTTTCTTT | CASSLVWGGTEAFF
TRBJ2-5 | . | TRBV20-1 | . | TGCAGTGCCCCGGAAGGGGCGCGGGTGGGAGAGACCCAGTACTTC | CSAPEGARVGETQYF
TRBJ1-2 | few | TRBV19 | TRBD1 | TGTGCCAGTAGTGCCGTTAGGACAGGGGAAGGTTATGGCTACACCTTC | CASSAVRTGEGYGYTF
TRBJ2-5 | many | TRBV27 | . | TGTGCCAGCAGGCCTTCCCCGACGCAAGAGACCCAGTACTTC | CASRPSPTQETQYF
TRBJ2-6 | many | TRBV27 | . | TGTGCCAGCAGTTTATGGTCCGGGACTGGGGCCAACGTCCTGACTTTC | CASSLWSGTGANVLTF
TRBJ2-2 | . | TRBV6-1 | . | TGTGCCGGCTCTAGGGGGAACACCGGGGAGCTGTTTTTT | CAGSRGNTGELFF
TRBJ1-2 | once | TRBV12-3/TRBV12-4 | . | TGTGCCAGCAGGTTTCGGGCCCCGGGAGTGGTCAACTACTATGGCTACACCTTC | CASRFRAPGVVNYYGYTF
TRBJ1-2 | many | TRBV28 | . | TGTGCCAGCAGTTCGGCAGGGCAGGCCAACTATGGCTACACCTTC | CASSSAGQANYGYTF
TRBJ1-2 | many | TRBV29-1 | . | TGCAGCGTTGGTTATAGGCCTGGGAGCTACACCTTC | CSVGYRPGSYTF
TRBJ2-5 | few | TRBV6-1 | TRBD2 | TGTGCCAGCAGGCGTGTAGCGGGGGGGCGCGAGACCCAGTACTTC | CASRRVAGGRETQYF
TRBJ1-5 | many | TRBV2 | . | TGTGCCAGCAGCCCTGATGGAATAGGGTTAAGTCAGAGTCAGCCCCAGCATTTT | CASSPDGIGLSQSQPQHF
TRBJ2-2 | few | TRBV6-5 | TRBD1 | TGTGCCAGCAGTTACCAGGGGGAGAACACCGGGGAGCTGTTTTTT | CASSYQGENTGELFF
TRBJ1-1 | many | TRBV29-1 | . | TGCAGCGTTGTCATCGGTATGAACACTGAAGCTTTCTTT | CSVVIGMNTEAFF
TRBJ2-2 | few | TRBV13 | . | TGTGCCAGCAGCTCCATACTAGCAGGGACCGGGGAGCTGTTTTTT | CASSSILAGTGELFF
TRBJ1-1 | many | TRBV6-1 | TRBD1 | TGTGCCAGCAGCCCGGGCACAGGGGTAATGAACACTGAAGCTTTCTTT | CASSPGTGVMNTEAFF
TRBJ1-5 | many | TRBV6-2/TRBV6-3 | . | TGTGCCAGCAAATACCCAGGGCCCCAGCATTTT | CASKYPGPQHF
TRBJ1-2 | many | TRBV12-3/TRBV12-4 | . | TGTGCCAGCAGGGCATGGGGACAAAACTATGGCTACACCTTC | CASRAWGQNYGYTF
TRBJ2-7 | few | TRBV6-2/TRBV6-3 | . | TGTGCCAGCAGTTACACCATTAACTACGAGCAGTACTTC | CASSYTINYEQYF
TRBJ1-5 | many | TRBV15 | . | TGTGCCACCAACGAGGGGAACGATAGCCAGCCCCAGCATTTT | CATNEGNDSQPQHF
TRBJ2-7 | many | TRBV9 | TRBD1 | TGTGCCAGCAGCCCAGACCGGGACAGGGTCTACGAGCAGTACTTC | CASSPDRDRVYEQYF
TRBJ1-2 | many | TRBV10-1 | . | TGCGCCAGCAGACCAGGGGCTGGCGGCTACACCTTC | CASRPGAGGYTF
TRBJ1-5 | many | TRBV10-2 | . | TGCGCCAGCAGATCCGGACAGCGGCCCAATCAGCCCCAGCATTTT | CASRSGQRPNQPQHF
TRBJ2-7 | . | TRBV9 | . | TGTGCCAGTTCGCCGGGACTGGGGGTGGGGGAGCAGTACTTC | CASSPGLGVGEQYF
TRBJ1-2 | many | TRBV3-1 | . | TGTGCCAGCAGCCATCAGGGGTATGGCTACACCTTC | CASSHQGYGYTF
TRBJ1-5 | many | TRBV10-3 | TRBD1 | TGTGCCATCAGTGAGGGGGACAGGGGCAATCAGCCCCAGCATTTT | CAISEGDRGNQPQHF
TRBJ2-7 | . | TRBV25-1 | . | TGTGCCAGCAGTGAGGGTAGGAACGAGCAGTACTTC | CASSEGRNEQYF
TRBJ2-5 | . | TRBV27 | TRBD2 | TGTGCCAGCAGTTCCCTAGCGGGGAGAAAGACCCAGTACTTC | CASSSLAGRKTQYF
TRBJ1-2 | many | TRBV25-1 | . | TGTGCCAGCAGTGAATGGTCTGGCTATGGCTACACCTTC | CASSEWSGYGYTF
TRBJ1-2 | few | TRBV29-1 | . | TGCAGCGTCCAGGGCTCAGCTAACTATGGCTACACCTTC | CSVQGSANYGYTF